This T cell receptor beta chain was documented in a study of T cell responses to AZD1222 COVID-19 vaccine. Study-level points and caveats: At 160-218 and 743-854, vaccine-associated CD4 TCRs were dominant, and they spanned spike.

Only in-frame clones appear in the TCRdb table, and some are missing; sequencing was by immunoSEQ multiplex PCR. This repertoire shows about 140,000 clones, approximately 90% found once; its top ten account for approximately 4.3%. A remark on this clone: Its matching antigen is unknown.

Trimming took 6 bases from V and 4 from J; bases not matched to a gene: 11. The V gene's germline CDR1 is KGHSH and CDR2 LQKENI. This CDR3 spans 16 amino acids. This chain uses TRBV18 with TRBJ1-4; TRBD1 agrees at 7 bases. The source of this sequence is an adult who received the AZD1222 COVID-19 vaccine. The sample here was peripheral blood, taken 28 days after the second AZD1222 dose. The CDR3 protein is CASSGTGVDDNEKLFF. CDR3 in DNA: TGTGCCAGCTCGGGCACAGGGGTGGATGATAATGAAAAACTGTTTTTT.